Listed here are 22 T cell receptor beta chains from one sample, sequenced in a study of blood T cell repertoires in COVID-19. Method: immunoSEQ multiplex PCR; TCRdb's copy keeps in-frame clones and lacks some. The sample records 200,000 to 250,000 clones, approximately 81% being singletons. Sequences were obtained from peripheral blood. The receptor source for this set is an older woman who had recovered from COVID-19.

This chain connects TRBV5-8 to TRBJ2-1, with TRBD2 as a possible D gene (6 bases). The germline gives CDR1 SGHTS, CDR2 YDEGEE. This CDR3 is 15 amino acids long. V shed 3 bases and J shed 9 bases, with 19 bases lying between them. DNA of the CDR3: TGTGCCAGCAGCTCCCCAGGGACGTCCGGGGGTGAGCAGTTCTTC. Protein product: CASSSPGTSGGEQFF. Combining the CDR3 with reference TRBV5-8 and TRBJ2-1 gives the whole variable domain EAGVTQSPTHLIKTRGQQATLRCSPISGHTSVYWYQQALGLGLQFLLWYDEGEERNRGNFPPRFSGRQFPNYSSELNVNALELEDSALYLCASSSPGTSGGEQFFGPGTRLTVL.

About this clone itself: The sample holds other DNA sequences that translate to the same CDR3. This sequence joins TRBV7-3 and TRBJ1-1; the D gene is possibly TRBD1 (6 bases). Deletions cut 5 bases from V and 1 base from J, with 8 bases between. This CDR3 is built from 13 residues. Germline CDR1 is SGHTA and CDR2 is FQGTGA. CDR3 sequence reads: CASSPGQNTEAFF. The CDR3 bases are TGTGCCAGCAGCCCGGGACAGAACACTGAAGCTTTCTTT.

V gene TRBV5-6 combines with J gene TRBJ1-2; tentative D call: TRBD1 (6 bases). V lost 2 bases, J lost 5 bases, and 10 bases lay in between. CDR3 size: 13 residues. Germline V gene data show CDR1 as SGHDT and CDR2 as YYEEEE. The CDR3 is CASSLNRVYGYTF. DNA of the CDR3: TGTGCCAGCAGCTTAAACAGGGTATATGGCTACACCTTC.

This clone came up a few times. The chain has TRBV5-1 and TRBJ2-4; the match to TRBD1 covers 8 bases. This CDR3 has 16 amino acids. With 3 bases clipped from V and 0 bases from J, the junction kept 5 bases outside the gene matches. Germline V lookup: CDR1 SGHRS, CDR2 YFSETQ. CDR3 sequence (DNA): TGCGCCAGCAGCTCTACAGGGGGTGTAGCCAAAAACATTCAGTACTTC. Encoded protein: CASSSTGGVAKNIQYF.

This chain uses TRBV2 with TRBJ2-1, with D unclear. This CDR3 has 14 residues. Per the germline V gene, CDR1 is SNHLY and CDR2 is FYNNEI. V was shortened by 8 bases and J by 0 bases, with 11 bases between the two germline ends. The CDR3 bases are TGTGCCAGCGGCAGGTTGGTCTCCTACAATGAGCAGTTCTTC. Amino acid sequence: CASGRLVSYNEQFF.

V usage is TRBV4-2 and J usage is TRBJ1-2; D gene unclear. CDR1 is LGHNA, CDR2 YNFKEQ, per germline. The CDR3 runs to 14 residues. Trimming shortened V by 3 bases and J by 6 bases, and 14 bases separated the two germline ends. CDR3 DNA sequence: TGTGCCAGCAGCCAGGCAGGCCCCGGTGATGGCTACACCTTC. As protein: CASSQAGPGDGYTF.

The chain is built from TRBV6-6 and TRBJ1-4, with D perhaps matching TRBD1 (5 bases). From germline, CDR1 is MNHNY and CDR2 SVGAGI (reference sequence). The CDR3 runs 14 residues. The ends were cut back, 4 bases at V and 8 bases at J, with 14 bases in the middle. The DNA for the CDR3 is TGTGCCAGCAGTTCCAGGGTACTCAACGAAAAACTGTTTTTT. This gives the protein CASSSRVLNEKLFF.

With respect to this clone: The sample carries other DNA sequences with the same CDR3. The chain employs TRBV7-9 and TRBJ1-5; D perhaps matches TRBD1 (5 bases). This CDR3 has 13 amino acids. V shed 3 bases and J shed 6 bases, with 9 bases lying between them. Germline CDR1 reads SEHNR; CDR2 reads FQNEAQ (reference sequence). In nucleotides, the CDR3 is TGTGCCAGCAGCTTGGGGGAGGGTCAGCCCCAGCATTTT. The encoded protein is CASSLGEGQPQHF.

The rearrangement links TRBV7-9 to TRBJ2-5, with D possibly matching TRBD2 (5 bases). The CDR3 has 13 amino acids. Trimming removed 5 bases at V and 5 bases at J, with 12 bases between. Germline V gene sequence: CDR1 SEHNR, CDR2 FQNEAQ (reference sequence). CDR3 sequence (DNA): TGTGCCAGCAGCCCCCCGGGAAGGGAGACCCAGTACTTC. Translation: CASSPPGRETQYF.

The J gene is TRBJ2-7, the V gene TRBV29-1; TRBD1 matches 9 bases. Germline CDR1 SQVTM, CDR2 ANQGSEA. The CDR3 has 12 residues. CDR3 in amino acids: CYGQGRAYEQYF. The CDR3 DNA reads as TGCTATGGACAGGGGAGAGCCTACGAGCAGTACTTC.

This rearrangement joins TRBV12-3 or TRBV12-4 to TRBJ2-1; tentative D call: TRBD2 (6 bases). CDR3 length equals 12 residues. Between the trimmed V and J ends, which lost 1 base and 10 bases, there was a span of 8 bases. Here the CDR3 reads CASSLGRGEQFF. The DNA for the CDR3 is TGTGCCAGCAGTTTAGGACGGGGGGAGCAGTTCTTC.

This chain joins TRBV12-3 or TRBV12-4 and TRBJ1-2, with a possible D match to TRBD1 (5 bases). Trimming took off 8 bases at V and 3 bases at J, with 13 bases between the two ends. There are 13 residues in the CDR3. CDR3 residues: CASGLGTDYGYTF. DNA for the CDR3: TGTGCCAGCGGCCTCGGGACTGACTATGGCTACACCTTC.

V usage is TRBV7-8 and J usage is TRBJ2-1; 9 bases fit TRBD2. The CDR3 covers 14 residues. CDR1 SGHVS and CDR2 FQNEAQ come from the germline V gene. The trim removed 7 bases at V and 4 bases at J, leaving 5 bases unmatched. CDR3 in amino acids: CASTLAGTYNEQFF. The DNA of the CDR3 is TGTGCCAGCACCCTAGCGGGGACATACAATGAGCAGTTCTTC.

This clone appeared a few times. This chain uses TRBV20-1 with TRBJ1-2; a weak D match, TRBD1 (6 bases). Germline loops: CDR1 DFQATT, CDR2 SNEGSKA (reference sequence). The CDR3 contains 11 residues. The V gene lost 5 bases and the J gene lost 7 bases, with 11 bases spanning the gap. CDR3 sequence reads: CSAATDSGYTF. DNA of the CDR3: TGCAGTGCTGCGACGGACAGTGGCTACACCTTC.

This rearrangement joins TRBV7-9 to TRBJ2-7; D perhaps matches TRBD1 (6 bases). Germline V gene sequence: CDR1 SEHNR, CDR2 FQNEAQ (reference sequence). V lost 5 bases to trimming and J lost 1 base, with 12 bases between them. CDR3 size: 14 residues. CDR3 nucleotide sequence: TGTGCCAGCAGCACCGAGACAGGTTCCTACGAGCAGTACTTC. Protein product: CASSTETGSYEQYF.

J is TRBJ1-2 and V is TRBV5-5, with D perhaps matching TRBD1 (6 bases). V lost 2 bases to trimming and J lost 6 bases, with 11 bases between them. The V gene's germline CDR1 is SGHKS and CDR2 YYEKEE (reference sequence). The CDR3 spans 13 residues. CDR3 region: CASSFQGQDGYTF. Written as DNA, the CDR3 is TGTGCCAGCAGCTTTCAGGGGCAGGATGGCTACACCTTC.

V and J are TRBV7-2 and TRBJ2-1, with 9 bases identical to TRBD1. This CDR3 is 15 amino acids long. Trimming at V came to 5 bases and at J to 4 bases, leaving 6 bases not matched to a gene. CDR1 SGHTA and CDR2 FQGNSA come from the germline V gene. The DNA of the CDR3 is TGTGCCAGCAGCACCCAAGGACAGGGGTACAATGAGCAGTTCTTC. Protein product: CASSTQGQGYNEQFF.

V gene TRBV2 combines with J gene TRBJ2-1, with 11 bases matching TRBD2. CDR1 is SNHLY and CDR2 is FYNNEI in the germline V gene. The CDR3 contains 15 residues. The V gene end was trimmed by 6 bases and the J gene end by 8 bases; junction bases not matched to a gene: 9. The CDR3 coding sequence is TGTGCCAGCAGAGAACTAGCGGGGGTCTTTGATGAGCAGTTCTTC. Its protein product is CASRELAGVFDEQFF.

This chain links TRBV7-9 with TRBJ1-2; tentatively, D is TRBD1 (6 bases). This CDR3 region has 16 residues. V dropped 4 bases and J dropped 0 bases, with 15 bases sitting between them. Looked up from germline, CDR1 is SEHNR and CDR2 is FQNEAQ (reference sequence). The CDR3 DNA reads TGTGCCAGCAGCTCCAGGTACAGGGAACCTAACTATGGCTACACCTTC. Its protein product is CASSSRYREPNYGYTF.

This clone was recorded once. V usage is TRBV29-1 and J usage is TRBJ1-5; D perhaps matches TRBD1 (5 bases). V lost 5 bases, J lost 2 bases, and 19 bases lay in between. Germline V gene lookup returns CDR1 SQVTM and CDR2 ANQGSEA. The length of the CDR3 is 16 residues. Here the CDR3 reads CSVLGVGGIGNQPQHF. The DNA of the CDR3 is TGCAGCGTTTTGGGGGTCGGGGGGATCGGCAATCAGCCCCAGCATTTT.

The rearrangement links TRBV6-1 to TRBJ2-1; 10 positions agree with TRBD1. Germline lookup yields CDR1 MNHNS and CDR2 SASEGT. The CDR3 spans 16 residues. After removal of 4 bases from V and 5 bases from J, the junction contained 8 bases not matched to a gene. The CDR3 DNA follows: TGTGCCAGCAGTGTCCTAGGGGGGACAGGGGACAATGAGCAGTTCTTC. The encoded protein is CASSVLGGTGDNEQFF.

This clone was counted a single time. The genes are TRBV19 and TRBJ2-5, with TRBD2 matching 8 bases. Looked up from germline, CDR1 is LNHDA and CDR2 is SQIVND (reference sequence). V shed 8 bases, J shed 4 bases, and the junction held 15 bases outside the gene matches. The CDR3 runs 16 residues. As DNA, the CDR3 is TGTGCCAGTCAGCGCGCGGGGGGCAACCCCGGAGAGACCCAGTACTTC. Protein sequence: CASQRAGGNPGETQYF.